These T cell receptor beta chains were read from a single sample in a study of blood T cell repertoires in COVID-19. The table came from immunoSEQ multiplex PCR; TCRdb's copy has only in-frame clones and leaves some out. The sample includes roughly 150,000 clones, 90% seen only once; the top ten take roughly a sixth. The specimen was peripheral blood. These receptors all come from a man in his 60s with active or convalescent COVID-19. CDR3s include the opening cysteine and the closing phenylalanine or tryptophan. A D gene is named only where the DNA matches it firmly. Not all rows give a size; the values are once, few, many and, for expanded clones, a class.

abundance: NA
d_gene: TRBD1
j_gene: TRBJ2-2
v_gene: TRBV7-9
CDR3nt: TGTGCCAGCAGCCCCAGCCTCGACAGGGGGCGAGCCGGGGAGCTGTTTTTT
CDR3aa: CASSPSLDRGRAGELFF

abundance: NA
d_gene: TRBD1
j_gene: TRBJ2-7
v_gene: TRBV5-4
CDR3nt: TGTGCCAGCAGCTTGGCCGGGACAGGGGTCTACGAGCAGTACTTC
CDR3aa: CASSLAGTGVYEQYF

abundance: NA
d_gene: NA
j_gene: TRBJ1-2
v_gene: TRBV10-2
CDR3nt: TGCGCCAGCAGAGACAGAGGGGAGGGATCGGGCTACACCTTC
CDR3aa: CASRDRGEGSGYTF

abundance: once
d_gene: TRBD1
j_gene: TRBJ2-6
v_gene: TRBV7-9
CDR3nt: TGTGCCAGCAGAGGGACAGGGGGCGCCTCTGGGGCCAACGTCCTGACTTTC
CDR3aa: CASRGTGGASGANVLTF

abundance: NA
d_gene: NA
j_gene: TRBJ2-7
v_gene: TRBV6-5
CDR3nt: TGTGCCAGCAGTTTCATTATAGGGGCGGGGGCTAGCGAGCAGTACTTC
CDR3aa: CASSFIIGAGASEQYF

abundance: NA
d_gene: TRBD2
j_gene: TRBJ2-1
v_gene: TRBV7-2
CDR3nt: TGTGCCAGCAGCCCAAGGGCGGGGGGGCCCGAGCAGTTCTTC
CDR3aa: CASSPRAGGPEQFF

abundance: NA
d_gene: NA
j_gene: TRBJ2-5
v_gene: TRBV24-1
CDR3nt: TGTGCCACCAGCAGGGGGGCGGGTATCGGCCAAGAGACCCAGTACTTC
CDR3aa: CATSRGAGIGQETQYF

abundance: once
d_gene: NA
j_gene: TRBJ1-4
v_gene: TRBV27
CDR3nt: TGTGCCAGCAGTTTAGTACCGTCCTTCGCACCCCGAGAAAATGAAAAACTGTTTTTT
CDR3aa: CASSLVPSFAPRENEKLFF

abundance: once
d_gene: TRBD2
j_gene: TRBJ2-1
v_gene: TRBV2
CDR3nt: TGTGCCAGCACAGGACTAGCGGGGGGGTACAATGAGCAGTTCTTC
CDR3aa: CASTGLAGGYNEQFF

abundance: NA
d_gene: TRBD2
j_gene: TRBJ2-4
v_gene: TRBV5-4
CDR3nt: TGTGCCAGCAGCTTGAGGGCGGGGGGGGACGGAAACATTCAGTACTTC
CDR3aa: CASSLRAGGDGNIQYF

abundance: NA
d_gene: NA
j_gene: TRBJ1-2
v_gene: TRBV20-1
CDR3nt: TGCAGGGACATTATGGCTTTTGGCTACACCTTC
CDR3aa: CRDIMAFGYTF

abundance: NA
d_gene: TRBD1
j_gene: TRBJ2-7
v_gene: TRBV5-1
CDR3nt: TGCGCCAGCAGCCCGCCGGGACAGGTTTACGAGCAGTACTTC
CDR3aa: CASSPPGQVYEQYF

abundance: NA
d_gene: NA
j_gene: TRBJ1-5
v_gene: TRBV19
CDR3nt: TGTGCCAGTAGTATGAGGCAGGGTCGAAGCAATCAGCCCCAGCATTTT
CDR3aa: CASSMRQGRSNQPQHF

abundance: NA
d_gene: TRBD2
j_gene: TRBJ2-5
v_gene: TRBV9
CDR3nt: TGTGCCAGCAGCGTAAACATAGCGGGGGGGCCCCGGTACCAAGAGACCCAGTACTTC
CDR3aa: CASSVNIAGGPRYQETQYF

abundance: NA
d_gene: NA
j_gene: TRBJ1-2
v_gene: TRBV27
CDR3nt: TGTGCCAGCAGGGGGGCGCACTATGGCTACACCTTC
CDR3aa: CASRGAHYGYTF

abundance: NA
d_gene: TRBD1
j_gene: TRBJ1-1
v_gene: TRBV7-2
CDR3nt: TGTGCCAGCACCATCAGGGGGCACACTGAAGCTTTCTTT
CDR3aa: CASTIRGHTEAFF

abundance: NA
d_gene: NA
j_gene: TRBJ2-2
v_gene: TRBV6-6
CDR3nt: TGTGCCAGCAGTTACGCTCACACGGGCACCGGGGAGCTGTTTTTT
CDR3aa: CASSYAHTGTGELFF

abundance: NA
d_gene: NA
j_gene: TRBJ1-4
v_gene: TRBV18
CDR3nt: TGTGCCAGCTCACCAGGTACAGGCCTTTATGAAAAACTGTTTTTT
CDR3aa: CASSPGTGLYEKLFF

abundance: NA
d_gene: TRBD1
j_gene: TRBJ2-7
v_gene: TRBV5-1
CDR3nt: TGCGCCAGCAGCTTGGAACAGGGGGTTGCCTACGAGCAGTACTTC
CDR3aa: CASSLEQGVAYEQYF

abundance: NA
d_gene: NA
j_gene: TRBJ2-2
v_gene: TRBV2
CDR3nt: TGTGCCAGAACAGGATCCAACACCGGGGAGCTGTTTTTT
CDR3aa: CARTGSNTGELFF

abundance: NA
d_gene: TRBD1
j_gene: TRBJ1-3
v_gene: TRBV11-1
CDR3nt: TGTGCCAGCAGCTTGGACAGGGCTGGAAACACCATATATTTT
CDR3aa: CASSLDRAGNTIYF

abundance: NA
d_gene: TRBD2
j_gene: TRBJ2-1
v_gene: TRBV11-2
CDR3nt: TGTGCCAGCAGCTTAGTGACTAGCGGGAGGGCCTCGCAGTTCTTC
CDR3aa: CASSLVTSGRASQFF

abundance: NA
d_gene: TRBD2
j_gene: TRBJ2-1
v_gene: TRBV10-1
CDR3nt: TGCGCCAGCAGTGAGACTAGCGGGAGGCTGGGCAATGAGCAGTTCTTC
CDR3aa: CASSETSGRLGNEQFF

abundance: NA
d_gene: TRBD1
j_gene: TRBJ2-4
v_gene: TRBV3-1/TRBV3-2
CDR3nt: TGTGCCAGCAGCCTTTACAGGGGGGGGACAGGGAACATTCAGTACTTC
CDR3aa: CASSLYRGGTGNIQYF

abundance: few
d_gene: NA
j_gene: TRBJ2-5
v_gene: TRBV29-1
CDR3nt: TGCAGCGCGAATCTTAATGTCGAAGAGACCCAGTACTTC
CDR3aa: CSANLNVEETQYF

abundance: NA
d_gene: TRBD1
j_gene: TRBJ1-2
v_gene: TRBV28
CDR3nt: TGTGCCAGCAGTTTACCGGGGACAGGCGGCGGCTATGGCTACACCTTC
CDR3aa: CASSLPGTGGGYGYTF

abundance: once
d_gene: NA
j_gene: TRBJ2-2
v_gene: TRBV11-3
CDR3nt: TGTGCCAGCAGCTTAGACCCAGAGGTAGCGCTGTTTTTT
CDR3aa: CASSLDPEVALFF